The T cell receptor beta chain described here comes from a study of T cell responses to AZD1222 COVID-19 vaccine. In the study overall: Second-dose recipients at about 4 or about 12 weeks were treated as one pooled group.

Notes on this clone: Its antigen is currently unknown.

Germline assignment: CDR1 DFQATT and CDR2 SNEGSKA (reference sequence). The CDR3 has 10 residues. V lost 6 bases to trimming and J lost 3 bases, with 6 bases between them. General observations from the study: With two AZD1222 doses given, Spike-specific TCR breadth and depth both rose. Donors in the cohort were predominantly white British and more often female, and clonal diversity was possibly underestimated.

Using immunoSEQ multiplex PCR, the repertoire was profiled, and TCRdb retains in-frame clones only, with some absent. This table holds 120,000 or so clones, around 90% found once. J is TRBJ2-7 and V is TRBV20-1; unclear D gene. The specimen comprised peripheral blood, sampled on day 0 of AZD1222 vaccination. The sequence derives from an adult in good health. The CDR3 region is CSAVYYEQYF. As DNA, the CDR3 is TGCAGTGCGGTCTACTACGAGCAGTACTTC.